The clone carrying this T cell receptor beta chain was seen ten or more times. The data were taken from a study of identical twins. V lost 1 base to trimming and J lost 6 bases, with 9 bases between them. The germline V gene has CDR1 LGHDT and CDR2 YNNKEL (reference sequence). The CDR3 has 13 amino acids. Each CDR3 protein is one row after TCRdb ran MiXCR on the 5' RACE reads. The sample includes under 300,000 distinct CDR3 sequences, roughly 13% of them seen just once. This TCR came from a woman aged 18-29 years in good health. The specimen sequenced was memory (CD45RO+) T cells sorted from blood. The J gene is TRBJ1-2, the V gene TRBV3-1; possibly TRBD1 for D (5 bases). The CDR3 nucleotides read TGTGCCAGCAGCCAAGCCAGGGTAGATGGCTACACCTTC. Residues: CASSQARVDGYTF.